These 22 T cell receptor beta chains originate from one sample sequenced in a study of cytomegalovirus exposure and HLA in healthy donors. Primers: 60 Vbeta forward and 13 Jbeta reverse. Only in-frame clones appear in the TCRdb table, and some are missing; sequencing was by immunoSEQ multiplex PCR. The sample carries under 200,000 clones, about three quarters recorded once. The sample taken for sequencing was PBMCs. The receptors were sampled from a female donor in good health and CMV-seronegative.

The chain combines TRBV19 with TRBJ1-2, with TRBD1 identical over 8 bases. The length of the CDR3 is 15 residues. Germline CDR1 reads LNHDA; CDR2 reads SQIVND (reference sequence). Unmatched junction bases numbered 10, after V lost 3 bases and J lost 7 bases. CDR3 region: CASSIGTGAGSGYTF. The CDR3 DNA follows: TGTGCCAGTAGTATTGGGACAGGTGCAGGGTCTGGCTACACCTTC.

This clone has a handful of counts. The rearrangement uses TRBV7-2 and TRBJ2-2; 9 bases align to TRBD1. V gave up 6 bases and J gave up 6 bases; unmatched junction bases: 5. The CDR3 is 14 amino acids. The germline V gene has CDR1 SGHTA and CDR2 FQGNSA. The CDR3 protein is CASRVRQGAGELFF. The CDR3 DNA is TGTGCCAGCAGGGTGCGACAGGGGGCCGGGGAGCTGTTTTTT.

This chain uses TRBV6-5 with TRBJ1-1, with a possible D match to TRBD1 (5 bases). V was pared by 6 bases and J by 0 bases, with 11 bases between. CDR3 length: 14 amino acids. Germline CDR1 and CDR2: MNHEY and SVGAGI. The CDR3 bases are TGTGCCAGCAGCAGGGCGAGAATGAACACTGAAGCTTTCTTT. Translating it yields CASSRARMNTEAFF.

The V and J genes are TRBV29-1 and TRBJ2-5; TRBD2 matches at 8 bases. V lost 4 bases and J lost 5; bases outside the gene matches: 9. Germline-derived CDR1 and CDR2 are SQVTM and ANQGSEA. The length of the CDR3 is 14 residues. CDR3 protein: CSVVGSGIGETQYF. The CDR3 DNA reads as TGCAGCGTTGTAGGTAGCGGGATTGGGGAGACCCAGTACTTC.

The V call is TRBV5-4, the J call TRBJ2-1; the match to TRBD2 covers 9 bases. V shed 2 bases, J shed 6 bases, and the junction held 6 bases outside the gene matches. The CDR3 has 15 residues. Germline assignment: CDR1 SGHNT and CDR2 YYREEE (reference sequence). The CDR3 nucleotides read TGTGCCAGCAGCTTAGGAGCGGGAGGTCCCAATGAGCAGTTCTTC. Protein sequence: CASSLGAGGPNEQFF. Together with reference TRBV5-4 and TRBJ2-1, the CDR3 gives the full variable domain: ETGVTQSPTHLIKTRGQQVTLRCSSQSGHNTVSWYQQALGQGPQFIFQYYREEENGRGNFPPRFSGLQFPNYSSELNVNALELDDSALYLCASSLGAGGPNEQFFGPGTRLTVL.

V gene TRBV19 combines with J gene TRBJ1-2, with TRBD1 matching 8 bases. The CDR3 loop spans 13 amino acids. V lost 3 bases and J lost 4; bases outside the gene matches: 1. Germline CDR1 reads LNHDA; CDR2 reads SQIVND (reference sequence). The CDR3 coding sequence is TGTGCCAGTAGTATCACAGGGGGCTATGGCTACACCTTC. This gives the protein CASSITGGYGYTF.

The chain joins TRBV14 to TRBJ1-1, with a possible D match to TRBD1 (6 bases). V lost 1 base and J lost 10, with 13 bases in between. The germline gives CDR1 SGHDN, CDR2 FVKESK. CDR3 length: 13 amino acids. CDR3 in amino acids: CASSQAPRGGAFF. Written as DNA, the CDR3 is TGTGCCAGCAGCCAAGCCCCGAGGGGGGGAGCTTTCTTT.

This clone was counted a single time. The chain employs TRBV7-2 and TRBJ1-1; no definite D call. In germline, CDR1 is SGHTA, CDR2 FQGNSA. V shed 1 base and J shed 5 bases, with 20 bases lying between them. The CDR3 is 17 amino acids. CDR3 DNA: TGTGCCAGCAGCTTAGTGTCACTGACTCCCTCGATGACTGAAGCTTTCTTT. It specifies CASSLVSLTPSMTEAFF.

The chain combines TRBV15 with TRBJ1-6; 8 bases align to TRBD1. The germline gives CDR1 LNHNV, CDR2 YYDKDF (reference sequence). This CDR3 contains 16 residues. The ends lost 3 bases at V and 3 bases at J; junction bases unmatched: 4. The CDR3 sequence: CATSSTGTGYNSPLHF. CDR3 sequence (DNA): TGTGCCACCAGCAGCACCGGGACAGGCTATAATTCACCCCTCCACTTT.

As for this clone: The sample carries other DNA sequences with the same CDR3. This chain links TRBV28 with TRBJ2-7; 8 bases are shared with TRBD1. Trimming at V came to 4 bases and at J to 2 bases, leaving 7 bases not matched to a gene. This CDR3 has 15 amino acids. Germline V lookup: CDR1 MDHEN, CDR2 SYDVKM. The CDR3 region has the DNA TGTGCCAGCAGTTCCCCCGGGACAGGCACCTACGAGCAGTACTTC. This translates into CASSSPGTGTYEQYF.

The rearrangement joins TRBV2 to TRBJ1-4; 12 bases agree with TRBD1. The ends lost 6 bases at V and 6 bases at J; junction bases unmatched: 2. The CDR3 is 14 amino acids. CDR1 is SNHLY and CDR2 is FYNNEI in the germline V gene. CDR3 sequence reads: CASSGTGGYEKLFF. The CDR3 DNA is TGTGCCAGCAGCGGGACAGGGGGCTATGAAAAACTGTTTTTT. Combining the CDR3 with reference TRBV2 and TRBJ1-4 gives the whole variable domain EPEVTQTPSHQVTQMGQEVILRCVPISNHLYFYWYRQILGQKVEFLVSFYNNEISEKSEIFDDQFSVERPDGSNFTLKIRSTKLEDSAMYFCASSGTGGYEKLFFGSGTQLSVL.

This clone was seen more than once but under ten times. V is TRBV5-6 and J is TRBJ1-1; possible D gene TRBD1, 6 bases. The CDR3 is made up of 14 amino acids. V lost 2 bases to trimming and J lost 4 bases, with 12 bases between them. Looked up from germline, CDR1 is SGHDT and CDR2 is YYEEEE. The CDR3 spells CASSFGTGLTEAFF. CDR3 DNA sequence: TGTGCCAGCAGCTTTGGAACAGGGCTCACTGAAGCTTTCTTT. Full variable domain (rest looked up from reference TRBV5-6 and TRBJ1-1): DAGVTQSPTHLIKTRGQQVTLRCSPKSGHDTVSWYQQALGQGPQFIFQYYEEEERQRGNFPDRFSGHQFPNYSSELNVNALLLGDSALYLCASSFGTGLTEAFFGQGTRLTVV.

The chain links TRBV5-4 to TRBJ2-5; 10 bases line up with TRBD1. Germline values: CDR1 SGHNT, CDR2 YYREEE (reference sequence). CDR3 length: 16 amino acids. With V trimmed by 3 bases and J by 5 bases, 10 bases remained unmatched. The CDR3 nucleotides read TGTGCCAGCAGCTCCCTCGACAGGGGGCTAGGTGAGACCCAGTACTTC. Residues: CASSSLDRGLGETQYF.

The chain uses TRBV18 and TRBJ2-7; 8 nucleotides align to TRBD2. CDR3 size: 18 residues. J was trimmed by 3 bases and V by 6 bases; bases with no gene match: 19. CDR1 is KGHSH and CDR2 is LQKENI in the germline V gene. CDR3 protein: CASSMVNSVGGAVYEQYF. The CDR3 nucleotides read TGTGCCAGCTCTATGGTGAACTCTGTCGGGGGGGCCGTCTACGAGCAGTACTTC.

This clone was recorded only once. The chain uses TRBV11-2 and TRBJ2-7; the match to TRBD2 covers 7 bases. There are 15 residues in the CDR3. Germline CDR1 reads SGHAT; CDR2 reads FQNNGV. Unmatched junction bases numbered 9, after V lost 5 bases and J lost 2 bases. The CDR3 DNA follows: TGTGCCAGCAGCCCAACTAGCGCCGGAACCTACGAGCAGTACTTC. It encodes CASSPTSAGTYEQYF.

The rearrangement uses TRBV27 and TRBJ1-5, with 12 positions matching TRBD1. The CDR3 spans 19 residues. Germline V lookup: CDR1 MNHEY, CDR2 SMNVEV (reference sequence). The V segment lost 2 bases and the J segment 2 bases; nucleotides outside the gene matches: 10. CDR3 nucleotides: TGTGCCAGCAGTTTAGTGGGACAGGGGGCTAAAGGGGGCAATCAGCCCCAGCATTTT. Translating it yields CASSLVGQGAKGGNQPQHF.

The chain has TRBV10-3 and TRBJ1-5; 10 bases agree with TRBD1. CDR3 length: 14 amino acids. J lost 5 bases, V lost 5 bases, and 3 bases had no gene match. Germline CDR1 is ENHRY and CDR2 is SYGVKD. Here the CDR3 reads CAISSGTGDQPQHF. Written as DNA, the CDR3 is TGTGCCATCAGTTCCGGGACAGGGGATCAGCCCCAGCATTTT.

The CDR3 here is CASSLQGATYYNEQFF. For the CDR3, the DNA is TGTGCCAGCTCACTGCAGGGGGCGACCTACTACAATGAGCAGTTCTTC. The chain has TRBV18 and TRBJ2-1; 8 nucleotides match TRBD1. Trimming at V came to 4 bases and at J to 3 bases, leaving 8 bases not matched to a gene. CDR3 length equals 16 residues. CDR1 and CDR2 from the germline V gene are KGHSH and LQKENI.

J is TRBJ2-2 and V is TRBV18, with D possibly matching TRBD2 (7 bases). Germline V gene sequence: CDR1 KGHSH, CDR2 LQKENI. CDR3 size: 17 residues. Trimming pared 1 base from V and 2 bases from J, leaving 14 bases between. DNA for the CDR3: TGTGCCAGCTCACCACGGGCGGGGGCCGTCAACACCGGGGAGCTGTTTTTT. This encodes CASSPRAGAVNTGELFF. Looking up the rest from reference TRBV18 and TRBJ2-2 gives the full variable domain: NAGVMQNPRHLVRRRGQEARLRCSPMKGHSHVYWYRQLPEEGLKFMVYLQKENIIDESGMPKERFSAEFPKEGPSILRIQQVVRGDSAAYFCASSPRAGAVNTGELFFGEGSRLTVL.

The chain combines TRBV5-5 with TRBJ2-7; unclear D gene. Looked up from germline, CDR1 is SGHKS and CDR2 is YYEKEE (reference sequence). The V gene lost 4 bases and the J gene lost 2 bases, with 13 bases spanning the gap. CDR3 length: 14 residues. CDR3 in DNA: TGTGCCAGCAGCCCCCTCGAGCGAGCCTACGAGCAGTACTTC. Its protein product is CASSPLERAYEQYF.

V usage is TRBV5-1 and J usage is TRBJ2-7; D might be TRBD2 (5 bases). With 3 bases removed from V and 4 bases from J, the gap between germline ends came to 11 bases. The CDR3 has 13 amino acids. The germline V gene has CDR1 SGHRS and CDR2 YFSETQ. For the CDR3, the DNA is TGCGCCAGCAGCTCGTCGGGAATTTACGAGCAGTACTTC. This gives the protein CASSSSGIYEQYF.

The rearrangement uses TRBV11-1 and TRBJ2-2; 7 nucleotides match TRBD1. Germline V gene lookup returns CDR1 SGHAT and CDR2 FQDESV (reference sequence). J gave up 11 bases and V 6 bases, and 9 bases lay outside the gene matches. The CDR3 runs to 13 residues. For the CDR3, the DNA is TGTGCCAGCAGTCCAAAGGGGGCGCGAGAGCTGTTTTTT. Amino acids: CASSPKGARELFF. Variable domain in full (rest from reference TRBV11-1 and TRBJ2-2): EAEVAQSPRYKITEKSQAVAFWCDPISGHATLYWYRQILGQGPELLVQFQDESVVDDSQLPKDRFSAERLKGVDSTLKIQPAELGDSAMYLCASSPKGARELFFGEGSRLTVL.